This TCR beta chain comes out of a study of blood T cell repertoires in COVID-19. Study as a whole: Samples representing acute and convalescent COVID-19 were sourced from the United States, Italy and Spain.

The CDR3 extends over 13 amino acids. V was pared by 4 bases and J by 4 bases, with 9 bases between. CDR1 SGHDT and CDR2 YYEEEE come from the germline V gene. Authors' analysis steps: Reference gene primers were amplified, and this amplification served to estimate nucleated cell counts. Data came from immunoSEQ multiplex PCR; TCRdb stores just in-frame clones and leaves some out. That table supplies the V and J calls and clone size; D and trimming were determined from the DNA. The table shows about 120,000 clones, with about 90% occurring only once. The specimen sequenced was peripheral blood. The gene calls are TRBV5-6 and TRBJ2-1, with D possibly TRBD2 on 6 matching bases. The clonotype was recovered from a woman aged 60-75 years with COVID-19, enrolled during active disease. In nucleotides, the CDR3 is TGTGCCAGCAGCCCCGGGGGTTACAATGAGCAGTTCTTC. Translated: CASSPGGYNEQFF.